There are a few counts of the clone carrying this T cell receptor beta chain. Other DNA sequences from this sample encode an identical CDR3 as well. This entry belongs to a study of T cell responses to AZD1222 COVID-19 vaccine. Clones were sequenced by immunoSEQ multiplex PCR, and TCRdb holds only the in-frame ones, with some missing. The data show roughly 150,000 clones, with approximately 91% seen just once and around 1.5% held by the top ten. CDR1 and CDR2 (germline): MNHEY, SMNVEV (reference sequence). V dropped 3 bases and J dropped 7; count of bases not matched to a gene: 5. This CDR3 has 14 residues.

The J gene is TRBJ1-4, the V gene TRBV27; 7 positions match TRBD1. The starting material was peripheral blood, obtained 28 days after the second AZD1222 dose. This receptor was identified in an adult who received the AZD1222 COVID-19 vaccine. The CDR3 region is CASSLGRGSEKLFF. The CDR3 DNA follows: TGTGCCAGCAGTTTGGGCAGGGGGAGTGAAAAACTGTTTTTT.